This TCR beta chain was recovered during a study of CD8+CD57+ T cells in acquired aplastic anemia. Study-level background: Sorted CD4+ and CD8+ cells yielded roughly 3 ug of DNA on average.

Using genomic DNA as the template, TCR beta VDJ and CDR3 profiling was carried out. TCRdb used MiXCR to reprocess the reads, holding one entry per CDR3 protein. The data show approximately 100,000 distinct CDR3 sequences, roughly two thirds seen once. This clonotype was observed at least ten times. Its antigen is as yet unknown. The patients chosen for sequencing had shown expansion of CD8+CD57+ cells (detected by flow cytometry). Germline CDR1 is MNHEY and CDR2 is SVGAGI. CDR3 length equals 17 residues. Unmatched junction bases numbered 12, after V lost 2 bases and J lost 4 bases. Findings and limits, study-wide: Common to patients and controls were 25 to 30 CD8+ CDR3 sequences.

The sample consisted of sorted CD4+, CD8+, or CD8+CD57+ T cells (not recorded which) from PBMCs. The chain combines TRBV6-5 with TRBJ1-2; 8 nucleotides align to TRBD1. The TCR comes from a human donor with aplastic anemia. DNA of the CDR3: TGTGCCAGCAGTTACCTCGAAGGACAGGGTATTGTCTATGGCTACACCTTC. Translating it yields CASSYLEGQGIVYGYTF.